These 14 T cell receptor beta chains came from one sample sequenced in a study of blood T cell repertoires in COVID-19. Sequenced by immunoSEQ multiplex PCR; TCRdb stores in-frame clones only, minus some. Of approximately 200,000 clones in the sample, around 87% were seen once. The specimen sequenced was peripheral blood. These receptors originate from a woman younger than 45 with active or convalescent COVID-19.

J is TRBJ1-5 and V is TRBV19; D remains unclear. V lost 2 bases to trimming and J lost 4 bases, with 9 bases between them. This CDR3 has 14 amino acids. In germline, CDR1 is LNHDA, CDR2 SQIVND (reference sequence). The CDR3: CASSIKLGNQPQHF. The CDR3, as DNA: TGTGCCAGTAGTATAAAACTCGGGAATCAGCCCCAGCATTTT.

The gene calls are TRBV5-6 and TRBJ2-1, with 14 nucleotides matching TRBD2. CDR1 is SGHDT and CDR2 is YYEEEE in the germline V gene. The CDR3 has 17 amino acids. The J segment lost 9 bases and the V segment lost 3 bases, leaving 11 bases of the junction unmatched. The CDR3 DNA sequence: TGTGCCAGCAGCTCTGGGACTAGCGGGAGCGCTATAGGTGAGCAGTTCTTC. It translates to CASSSGTSGSAIGEQFF.

This rearrangement joins TRBV3-1 (or the pseudogene TRBV3-2) to TRBJ1-2, with 8 bases aligning to TRBD1. Germline CDR1 and CDR2: LGHDT and YNNKEL (reference sequence). The CDR3 loop spans 15 amino acids. Trimming cost V 0 bases and J 4 bases; bases outside gene matches: 4. The CDR3 nucleotides read TGTGCCAGCAGCCAAGACGACAGGGGTAGCTATGGCTACACCTTC. Protein product: CASSQDDRGSYGYTF.

In its sample, this clone was seen a few times. V usage is TRBV6-5 and J usage is TRBJ2-7, with D maybe TRBD2 (5 bases). The CDR3 length is 15 residues. The V end was cut by 6 bases, the J end by 2 bases, with 17 bases between. Germline V gene sequence: CDR1 MNHEY, CDR2 SVGAGI. CDR3 in DNA: TGTGCCAGCAGCGGTATGGGCGGGTTAACCTACGAGCAGTACTTC. This gives the protein CASSGMGGLTYEQYF.

This chain uses TRBV19 with TRBJ1-2; 8 nucleotides match TRBD1. The CDR3 is 18 residues long. The V gene end was trimmed by 2 bases and the J gene end by 1 base; junction bases not matched to a gene: 12. Germline V lookup: CDR1 LNHDA, CDR2 SQIVND (reference sequence). The DNA for the CDR3 is TGTGCCAGTAGTATACCCGGACAGGGATCGGTGCTTAACTATGGCTACACCTTC. This encodes CASSIPGQGSVLNYGYTF.

In its sample, this clone was seen a few times. The chain uses TRBV6-5 and TRBJ1-1, with D possibly being TRBD1 (6 bases). V was shortened by 2 bases and J by 2 bases, with 9 bases between the two germline ends. The germline V gene encodes CDR1 MNHEY and CDR2 SVGAGI. The CDR3 is 14 residues long. CDR3 nucleotide sequence: TGTGCCAGCAGTTACAACAGGGATAACACTGAAGCTTTCTTT. Its protein product is CASSYNRDNTEAFF.

The genes are TRBV5-1 and TRBJ2-7; 11 bases are a match to TRBD1. V lost 4 bases and J lost 7; bases outside the gene matches: 19. The CDR3 extends over 18 amino acids. Germline CDR1 reads SGHRS; CDR2 reads YFSETQ. CDR3 amino acids: CASSRTPHGTGGKGEQYF. CDR3 nucleotides: TGCGCCAGCAGCCGGACCCCACATGGGACAGGGGGAAAGGGGGAGCAGTACTTC.

The CDR3 loop is CASSLRTSGRTLYNEQFF. The CDR3, as DNA: TGTGCCAGCAGCTTGAGGACTAGCGGGAGAACCCTCTACAATGAGCAGTTCTTC. The chain links TRBV5-6 to TRBJ2-1; the match to TRBD2 covers 13 bases. The trim removed 1 base at V and 3 bases at J, leaving 7 bases unmatched. This CDR3 comprises 18 residues. The germline gives CDR1 SGHDT, CDR2 YYEEEE.

The chain couples TRBV4-1 to TRBJ2-3; possibly TRBD2 for D (5 bases). Trimming took 4 bases from V and 2 from J, leaving 16 bases between them. The CDR3 length is 16 residues. CDR1 is MGHRA, CDR2 YSYEKL, per germline. The CDR3 nucleotides are TGCGCCAGCAGCCCCCTTGGAGAGCGGATCACAGATACGCAGTATTTT. Its protein product is CASSPLGERITDTQYF.

This chain connects TRBV15 to TRBJ2-7; weak D call: TRBD1 (6 bases). V lost 7 bases to trimming and J lost 5 bases, with 15 bases between them. From germline, CDR1 is LNHNV and CDR2 YYDKDF (reference sequence). CDR3 length: 13 amino acids. CDR3 nucleotide sequence: TGTGCCACCAAGAAAGACAGGCGCGACGAGCAGTACTTC. Its translation: CATKKDRRDEQYF.

This sequence joins TRBV11-2 and TRBJ1-2, with TRBD1 as a possible D gene (5 bases). The ends were cut back, 0 bases at V and 5 bases at J, with 25 bases in the middle. The CDR3 runs to 19 residues. The germline CDR1 and CDR2 sequences are SGHAT and FQNNGV. CDR3 residues: CASSLDRAYRKSQIYGYTF. The CDR3 DNA reads as TGTGCCAGCAGCTTAGATAGGGCCTACAGGAAGAGCCAAATTTATGGCTACACCTTC.

Written as DNA, the CDR3 is TGTGCCAGCAGCCAAGATTCCCCCCGACTAGCGGTCTCCTACAATGAGCAGTTCTTC. The encoded protein is CASSQDSPRLAVSYNEQFF. The chain links TRBV3-1 (or the pseudogene TRBV3-2) to TRBJ2-1; TRBD2 aligns across 9 bases. Germline CDR1 and CDR2: LGHDT and YNNKEL (reference sequence). Trimming took 0 bases from V and 0 from J; bases not matched to a gene: 9. The CDR3 is 19 residues long.

This clone was seen a handful of times. The chain recombines TRBV27 with TRBJ1-2; a weak D match, TRBD1 (5 bases). Germline loops: CDR1 MNHEY, CDR2 SMNVEV (reference sequence). V lost 7 bases and J 4 bases, leaving 13 bases between the germline ends. The CDR3 spans 13 residues. The chain's CDR3 is CASTDSGGYGYTF. The CDR3 bases are TGTGCCAGCACAGACAGCGGGGGCTATGGCTACACCTTC.

The CDR3 DNA reads TGTGCCAGCAGTTATTCCCAGTCCTACGAGCAGTACTTC. Translated, it gives CASSYSQSYEQYF. The genes are TRBV6-5 and TRBJ2-7; D gene ambiguous. The CDR3 is made up of 13 amino acids. Germline V gives CDR1 MNHEY, CDR2 SVGAGI. V shed 3 bases and J shed 1 base, with 7 bases lying between them.